These T cell receptor beta chains were read from a single sample in a study of T-cell memory formation after mild COVID-19. TCRdb redid the calling of the 5' RACE reads with MiXCR, one entry per CDR3 protein. The sample carries around 100,000 distinct CDR3 sequences, 20% to 25% recorded once. The sample comprised PBMCs or a T cell subset sorted from them (not recorded which). The receptors were sampled from a man aged 18 to 35 who had mild COVID-19 (a few samples of this study predate the infection). Cell type and time point are not known. Both conserved end residues are part of each CDR3. The D gene is left open where the match is weak. The size of a clone is reported for some rows only, either as once, few or many, or as a class for expanded clones.

V,size,J,D,length,DNA,CDR3
TRBV5-1,few,TRBJ2-1,TRBD2,15,TGCGCCAGCAGCGGACTAGCGGACACCTACAATGAGCAGTTCTTC,CASSGLADTYNEQFF
TRBV11-1,few,TRBJ2-7,NA,14,TGTGCCAGCAGCCACATACAGGGCTCCTACGAGCAGTACTTC,CASSHIQGSYEQYF
TRBV7-8,NA,TRBJ1-1,NA,14,TGTGCCAGCAGCTTCGCCAGGGCGGACACTGAAGCTTTCTTT,CASSFARADTEAFF
TRBV7-9,NA,TRBJ1-2,TRBD1,14,TGTGCCAGCAGCTTGCCGGGACAGGGAAAGCGCTACACCTTC,CASSLPGQGKRYTF
TRBV7-2,many,TRBJ2-3,TRBD2,15,TGTGCCAGCAGCTTGGGACTAGCGGGGGGTAATACGCAGTATTTT,CASSLGLAGGNTQYF
TRBV7-6,NA,TRBJ2-2,NA,17,TGTGCCAGCAGCTTAGCCCCCCCAGGGATAGTTTCCGGGGAGCTGTTTTTT,CASSLAPPGIVSGELFF
TRBV15,NA,TRBJ1-4,NA,15,TGTGCCACCAGCAGAGGCGACAGCCCTAATGAAAAACTGTTTTTT,CATSRGDSPNEKLFF
TRBV6-2/TRBV6-3,NA,TRBJ1-2,NA,15,TGTGCCAGCAGTTACTCAGGAGCCATCCCTAGCGGCTACACCTTC,CASSYSGAIPSGYTF
TRBV6-6,NA,TRBJ2-7,NA,16,TGTGCCAGCAGTTACTCGAATCAGGTTATGTCCTACGAGCAGTACTTC,CASSYSNQVMSYEQYF
TRBV6-2/TRBV6-3,NA,TRBJ1-1,NA,12,TGTGCCAGCAGTTATCGCGACCCTGAAGCTTTCTTT,CASSYRDPEAFF
TRBV12-3/TRBV12-4,few,TRBJ1-1,NA,15,TGTGCCAGCAGCTCGAACAGGGTGGGGGCCACTGAAGCTTTCTTT,CASSSNRVGATEAFF
TRBV5-4,few,TRBJ2-1,NA,12,TGTGCCAGCAGCTTTGGCCCGAATGAGCAGTTCTTC,CASSFGPNEQFF
TRBV11-1,few,TRBJ2-3,NA,15,TGTGCCAGCAGCTCCCCGGACCTAAGCACAGATACGCAGTATTTT,CASSSPDLSTDTQYF
TRBV10-3,NA,TRBJ2-1,NA,13,TGTGCCATCAGTGAGTCGGGGAGGAATGAGCAGTTCTTC,CAISESGRNEQFF
TRBV4-1,few,TRBJ1-1,TRBD1,15,TGCGCCAGCAGCCTAGCACAGGGGCGGAACACTGAAGCTTTCTTT,CASSLAQGRNTEAFF
TRBV7-9,NA,TRBJ1-1,NA,16,TGTGCCAGCAGCCCCGCTTGGGGGACGTTGAACACTGAAGCTTTCTTT,CASSPAWGTLNTEAFF
TRBV4-3,many,TRBJ2-2,TRBD1,14,TGCGCCAGCAGCCCAGACAGGGGTTCCGGGGAGCTGTTTTTT,CASSPDRGSGELFF
TRBV2,NA,TRBJ1-1,NA,11,TGTGCCAGCGGATGGGGGGATCAAGCTTTCTTT,CASGWGDQAFF
TRBV12-3/TRBV12-4,NA,TRBJ1-5,NA,13,TGTGCCAGCAGGGACAGCCACAATCAGCCCCAGCATTTT,CASRDSHNQPQHF
TRBV7-8,few,TRBJ1-2,TRBD1,13,TGTGCCAGCACCAGTTCAGGGGGGGATGGCTACACCTTC,CASTSSGGDGYTF
TRBV27,once,TRBJ1-5,TRBD1,15,TGTGCCAGCAGTCTCGGGACAGGGTGGAATCAGCCCCAGCATTTT,CASSLGTGWNQPQHF
TRBV3-1,NA,TRBJ2-5,NA,15,TGTGCCAGCAGCCAAGGAGGGGGAGTAGAAGAGACCCAGTACTTC,CASSQGGGVEETQYF
TRBV12-3/TRBV12-4,many,TRBJ2-7,NA,13,TGTGCCAGCAGCTTAGGTGGGGGGTACGAGCAGTACTTC,CASSLGGGYEQYF
TRBV9,few,TRBJ2-5,NA,14,TGTGCCAGCAGCGGGGGGGCCGACCAAGAGACCCAGTACTTC,CASSGGADQETQYF
TRBV12-3/TRBV12-4,NA,TRBJ2-2,TRBD1,14,TGTGCCAGCAGTTCTACAGGGGCCACCGGGGAGCTGTTTTTT,CASSSTGATGELFF
TRBV28,NA,TRBJ1-1,NA,14,TGTGCCAGCAGTTTTAGGGAGGAGGGCACTGAAGCTTTCTTT,CASSFREEGTEAFF
TRBV11-2,NA,TRBJ1-4,NA,15,TGTGCCAGCAGCTTTGTGAGGCTCGGTGGCGAAAAACTGTTTTTT,CASSFVRLGGEKLFF
TRBV6-6,few,TRBJ2-3,TRBD2,17,TGTGCCAGCAGTAAGTCCCGACTAGCGGGGAGCACAGATACGCAGTATTTT,CASSKSRLAGSTDTQYF
TRBV4-2,NA,TRBJ2-4,TRBD2,17,TGTGCCAGCAGCCAGCAAACTAGCGTAGATCCCAAAAACATTCAGTACTTC,CASSQQTSVDPKNIQYF
TRBV6-5,few,TRBJ1-5,TRBD1,17,TGTGCCAGCAGTTACCCTCGACAGGGAGATAGCAATCAGCCCCAGCATTTT,CASSYPRQGDSNQPQHF
TRBV4-3,few,TRBJ1-3,NA,17,TGCGCCAGCAGCCAAGATCGATACAGCCCGAGCGGAAACACCATATATTTT,CASSQDRYSPSGNTIYF
TRBV20-1,few,TRBJ1-2,NA,15,TGCAGTGCAGGGATGGCCAAGCCCTACCCCTATGGCTACACCTTC,CSAGMAKPYPYGYTF
TRBV28,few,TRBJ2-5,TRBD2,14,TGTGCCAGCAGCGTACTAGCGGGGGAAGAGACCCAGTACTTC,CASSVLAGEETQYF
TRBV30,NA,TRBJ2-1,TRBD2,13,TGTGCCTGGAACGGGGGGTCCTACAATGAGCAGTTCTTC,CAWNGGSYNEQFF
TRBV4-2,NA,TRBJ2-3,NA,14,TGTGCCAGCAGCCCGAGTGTCCTCACAGATACGCAGTATTTT,CASSPSVLTDTQYF
TRBV12-3/TRBV12-4,few,TRBJ1-2,NA,15,TGTGCCAGCAGCGGGACCGCCAAATCCATATATGGCTACACCTTC,CASSGTAKSIYGYTF
TRBV10-3,NA,TRBJ2-1,NA,13,TGTGCCATCAGCCCAGGACCTTACAATGAGCAGTTCTTC,CAISPGPYNEQFF
TRBV4-1,NA,TRBJ2-5,NA,13,TGCGCCAGCAGCCAAGACGCTTTGGAGACCCAGTACTTC,CASSQDALETQYF
TRBV6-2/TRBV6-3,many,TRBJ2-7,TRBD1,13,TGTGCCAGCAGTTCAGGGGGTAGCTACGAGCAGTACTTC,CASSSGGSYEQYF
TRBV29-1,NA,TRBJ2-2,NA,11,TGCAGCGTAAGAGGGGCTGGGGAGCTGTTTTTT,CSVRGAGELFF
TRBV18,few,TRBJ2-1,NA,11,TGTGCCAGCTCACCAGCCAATGAGCAGTTCTTC,CASSPANEQFF
TRBV5-1,few,TRBJ2-1,TRBD2,16,TGCGCCAGCAGACAAGCGGGGGGGAGCTCCTACAATGAGCAGTTCTTC,CASRQAGGSSYNEQFF
TRBV7-9,few,TRBJ1-6,NA,15,TGTGCCAGCAGCTTAGAGGAGGGCTCGAATTCACCCCTCCACTTT,CASSLEEGSNSPLHF
TRBV12-3/TRBV12-4,NA,TRBJ2-7,NA,13,TGTGCCAGCAGGCCCCCGAGCGGCTACGAGCAGTACTTC,CASRPPSGYEQYF
TRBV7-6,NA,TRBJ2-2,NA,17,TGTGCCAGCAGCTTAGGTTACTTCGGCGAGTGGACCGGGGAGCTGTTTTTT,CASSLGYFGEWTGELFF
TRBV7-9,few,TRBJ1-6,NA,14,TGTGCCAGCAGCCGGACCCCGGCGGAATCACCCCTCCACTTT,CASSRTPAESPLHF
TRBV6-1,NA,TRBJ2-4,NA,13,TGTGCCAGCAGTGAAGAGGCAAAAAACATTCAGTACTTC,CASSEEAKNIQYF
TRBV5-1,NA,TRBJ2-1,NA,14,TGCGCCAGCAGCTTGTACGGGGGTTACAATGAGCAGTTCTTC,CASSLYGGYNEQFF
TRBV6-5,many,TRBJ1-2,NA,15,TGTGCCAGCAGTTACTCGTTAGCGGGTTTCTATGGCTACACCTTC,CASSYSLAGFYGYTF
TRBV10-3,NA,TRBJ2-3,TRBD2,17,TGTGCCATCAGTGAGGCTAGCGGATACCCCTTGCCAGATACGCAGTATTTT,CAISEASGYPLPDTQYF
TRBV4-1,few,TRBJ2-1,NA,13,TGCGCCAGCAGCCCAATTCTATACAATGAGCAGTTCTTC,CASSPILYNEQFF
TRBV11-2,NA,TRBJ2-1,NA,15,TGTGCCAGCAGCTTAAGTACAGGCTCCTACAATGAGCAGTTCTTC,CASSLSTGSYNEQFF
TRBV11-2,few,TRBJ2-1,NA,12,TGTGCCAGCAGCGTCGTGGGGCGTGAGCAGTTCTTC,CASSVVGREQFF
TRBV7-9,NA,TRBJ2-2,TRBD2,14,TGTGCCAGCACAGCGGGAGCTTACACCGGGGAGCTGTTTTTT,CASTAGAYTGELFF
TRBV20-1,NA,TRBJ2-7,TRBD1,15,TGCAGTGCTACCCCCGGGACAGGAACCTATTACGAGCAGTACTTC,CSATPGTGTYYEQYF